This T cell receptor beta chain comes out of a study of monozygotic twins with cystic fibrosis. Study as a whole: With about 15 PCR cycles, barcoded libraries came from around 3 micrograms of fragmented DNA. Study-wide results and caveats: J usage was most co-twin-similar in 8 of 16 pairs, V in 13.

The germline V gene has CDR1 PRHDT and CDR2 FYEKMQ (reference sequence). The CDR3 runs 13 residues. V lost 5 bases and J lost 5; bases outside the gene matches: 5. About this clone: What it recognizes is unknown.

The table came from immunoSEQ multiplex PCR; TCRdb's copy has only in-frame clones and leaves some out. The sample has 32,000 or so clones; more than 85% are singletons. The sample taken for sequencing was blood. The chain recombines TRBV13 with TRBJ2-7, with 8 positions matching TRBD1. This TCR was sampled from a girl aged 2 to 10 with cystic fibrosis. The CDR3 sequence: CASSTRTGNEQYF. DNA for the CDR3: TGTGCCAGCAGCACCAGGACAGGGAACGAGCAGTACTTC. Full variable domain (outside the CDR3, taken from reference TRBV13 and TRBJ2-7): AAGVIQSPRHLIKEKRETATLKCYPIPRHDTVYWYQQGPGQDPQFLISFYEKMQSDKGSIPDRFSAQQFSDYHSELNMSSLELGDSALYFCASSTRTGNEQYFGPGTRLTVT.